The 9 T cell receptor beta chains in this list originate from one sample, sequenced in a study of blood T cell repertoires in COVID-19. Some clones are missing from TCRdb's copy, which holds only in-frame ones; the method was immunoSEQ multiplex PCR. The sample has 300,000 to 450,000 clones, more than 70% seen once. The material sequenced was peripheral blood. The receptors derive from a woman in her twenties or thirties with COVID-19, enrolled during active disease.

J is TRBJ2-3 and V is TRBV12-3 or TRBV12-4; the D is unclear. This CDR3 has 11 amino acids. Trimming took 6 bases from V and 6 from J, leaving 7 bases between them. The CDR3 DNA sequence: TGTGCCAGCAGCCCCGGGGATACGCAGTATTTT. This encodes CASSPGDTQYF.

This chain connects TRBV3-1 (or the pseudogene TRBV3-2) to TRBJ2-5, with D perhaps matching TRBD1 (6 bases). The V gene's germline CDR1 is LGHDT and CDR2 YNNKEL (reference sequence). V lost 2 bases, J lost 1 base, and 11 bases lay in between. This CDR3 spans 15 amino acids. The CDR3 DNA sequence: TGTGCCAGCAGCCAACCATTAGGGGGCCAAGAGACCCAGTACTTC. Protein sequence: CASSQPLGGQETQYF.

This chain links TRBV10-2 with TRBJ2-1; a weak D match, TRBD1 (6 bases). This CDR3 contains 13 residues. Germline V gene lookup returns CDR1 WSHSY and CDR2 SAAADI. V was clipped by 2 bases and J by 4 bases, with 6 bases between them. CDR3: CASSEDRYNEQFF. In DNA, the CDR3 is TGCGCCAGCAGTGAGGACAGGTACAATGAGCAGTTCTTC.

The chain has TRBV5-6 and TRBJ1-2; the D is unclear. Per germline, CDR1 SGHDT and CDR2 YYEEEE. The CDR3 is made up of 13 amino acids. V was trimmed by 4 bases and J by 6 bases, leaving 13 bases between them. Here the CDR3 DNA reads TGTGCCAGCAGCACGGCCGGGGTCCATGGCTACACCTTC. Translation: CASSTAGVHGYTF. Combining the CDR3 with reference TRBV5-6 and TRBJ1-2 gives the whole variable domain DAGVTQSPTHLIKTRGQQVTLRCSPKSGHDTVSWYQQALGQGPQFIFQYYEEEERQRGNFPDRFSGHQFPNYSSELNVNALLLGDSALYLCASSTAGVHGYTFGSGTRLTVV.

This clone was detected only a few times. This sequence joins TRBV5-5 and TRBJ2-7, with D possibly TRBD1 on 5 matching bases. CDR1 is SGHKS, CDR2 YYEKEE, per germline (reference sequence). CDR3 size: 13 residues. Deletions cut 0 bases from V and 4 bases from J, with 8 bases between. CDR3 residues: CASSLDQGYEQYV. In nucleotides, the CDR3 is TGTGCCAGCAGCTTGGACCAGGGTTACGAGCAGTACGTC.

This chain links TRBV3-1 (or the pseudogene TRBV3-2) with TRBJ2-7; a possible D gene is TRBD1 (5 bases). Germline V gives CDR1 LGHDT, CDR2 YNNKEL (reference sequence). The CDR3 sequence is 17 residues long. Trimming removed 0 bases at V and 7 bases at J, with 22 bases between. CDR3: CASSQDAANRLVMEQYV. CDR3 coding DNA: TGTGCCAGCAGCCAAGATGCCGCTAACAGGCTGGTGATGGAGCAGTACGTC.

This chain joins TRBV7-2 and TRBJ2-7, with 9 bases matching TRBD1. The J segment lost 2 bases and the V segment lost 2 bases, leaving 4 bases of the junction unmatched. Per germline, CDR1 SGHTA and CDR2 FQGNSA. CDR3 length equals 15 residues. CDR3 nucleotides: TGTGCCAGCAGCTTATTGACAGGGGGAACCTACGAGCAGTACTTC. Protein sequence: CASSLLTGGTYEQYF. The whole variable domain, remainder taken from reference TRBV7-2 and TRBJ2-7, is GAGVSQSPSNKVTEKGKDVELRCDPISGHTALYWYRQSLGQGLEFLIYFQGNSAPDKSGLPSDRFSAERTGGSVSTLTIQRTQQEDSAVYLCASSLLTGGTYEQYFGPGTRLTVT.

The chain links TRBV7-8 to TRBJ1-5, with 7 bases fitting TRBD1. The CDR3 runs 18 residues. J lost 3 bases, V lost 5 bases, and 16 bases had no gene match. Germline CDR1 reads SGHVS; CDR2 reads FQNEAQ. This CDR3 reads CASSNRQRTGTDNQPQHF. The CDR3 DNA follows: TGTGCCAGCAGCAACCGTCAGAGAACCGGGACAGACAATCAGCCCCAGCATTTT.

The chain combines TRBV4-1 with TRBJ2-5; tentative D call: TRBD2 (6 bases). The CDR3 consists of 16 residues. V shed 8 bases and J shed 7 bases, with 26 bases lying between them. Looked up from germline, CDR1 is MGHRA and CDR2 is YSYEKL. Here the CDR3 DNA reads TGCGCCAGCCGCGGCGTTGCTAGCAGGCTGGGAGGGACCCAGTACTTC. Its protein is CASRGVASRLGGTQYF.